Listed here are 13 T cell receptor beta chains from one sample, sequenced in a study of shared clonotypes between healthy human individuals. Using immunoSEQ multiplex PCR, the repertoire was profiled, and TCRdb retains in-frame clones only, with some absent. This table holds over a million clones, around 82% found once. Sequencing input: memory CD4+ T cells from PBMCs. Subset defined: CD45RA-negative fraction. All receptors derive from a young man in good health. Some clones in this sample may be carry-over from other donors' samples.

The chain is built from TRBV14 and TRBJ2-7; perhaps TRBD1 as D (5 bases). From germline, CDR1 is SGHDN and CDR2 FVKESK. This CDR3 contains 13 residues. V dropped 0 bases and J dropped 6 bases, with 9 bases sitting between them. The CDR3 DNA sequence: TGTGCCAGCAGCCAAGATATGGGGCGCGAGCAGTACTTC. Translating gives CASSQDMGREQYF.

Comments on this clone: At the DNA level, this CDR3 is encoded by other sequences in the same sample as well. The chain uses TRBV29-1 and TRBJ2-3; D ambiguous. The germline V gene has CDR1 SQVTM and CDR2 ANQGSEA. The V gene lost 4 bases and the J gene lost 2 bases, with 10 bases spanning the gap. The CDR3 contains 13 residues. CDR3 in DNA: TGCAGCGTTGTTGGCGGAGCCACAGATACGCAGTATTTT. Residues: CSVVGGATDTQYF.

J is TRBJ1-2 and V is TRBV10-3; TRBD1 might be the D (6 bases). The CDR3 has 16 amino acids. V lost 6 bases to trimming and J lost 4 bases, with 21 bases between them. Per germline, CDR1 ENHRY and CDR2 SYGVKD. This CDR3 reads CAIRRTIQGRGYGYTF. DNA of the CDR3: TGTGCCATCAGGCGAACTATTCAGGGGAGGGGCTATGGCTACACCTTC.

The CDR3 protein is CASSLFRPTGVGQPQHF. The CDR3 nucleotides read TGTGCCAGCAGTTTATTCCGTCCCACAGGGGTCGGTCAGCCCCAGCATTTT. V usage is TRBV28 and J usage is TRBJ1-5, with 7 bases fitting TRBD1. V lost 1 base and J lost 6; bases outside the gene matches: 12. Germline CDR1 reads MDHEN; CDR2 reads SYDVKM. CDR3 size: 17 residues.

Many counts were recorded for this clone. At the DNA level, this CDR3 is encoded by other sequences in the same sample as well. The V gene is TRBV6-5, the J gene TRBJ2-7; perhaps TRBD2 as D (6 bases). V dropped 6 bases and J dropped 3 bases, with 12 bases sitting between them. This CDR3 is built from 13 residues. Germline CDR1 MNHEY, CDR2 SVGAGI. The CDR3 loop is CASSLVGGYEQYF. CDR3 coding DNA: TGTGCCAGCAGCCTTGTGGGGGGCTACGAGCAGTACTTC.

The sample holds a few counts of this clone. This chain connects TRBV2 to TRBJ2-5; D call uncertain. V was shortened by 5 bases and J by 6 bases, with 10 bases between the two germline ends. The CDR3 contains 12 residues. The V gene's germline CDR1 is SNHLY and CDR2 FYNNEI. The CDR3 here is CASSKESKTQYF. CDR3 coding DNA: TGTGCCAGCAGTAAGGAAAGCAAGACCCAGTACTTC.

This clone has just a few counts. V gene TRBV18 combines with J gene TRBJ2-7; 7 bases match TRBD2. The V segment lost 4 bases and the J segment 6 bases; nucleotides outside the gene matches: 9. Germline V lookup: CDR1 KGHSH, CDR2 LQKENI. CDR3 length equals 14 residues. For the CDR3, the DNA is TGTGCCAGCTCACAATCGGGACTACAAGGCGAGCAGTACTTC. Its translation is CASSQSGLQGEQYF.

The CDR3 loop is CSVKQGAGNYGYTF. CDR3 DNA sequence: TGCAGCGTTAAACAGGGGGCGGGTAACTATGGCTACACCTTC. The chain links TRBV29-1 to TRBJ1-2; 9 positions agree with TRBD1. After removal of 5 bases from V and 1 base from J, the junction contained 5 bases not matched to a gene. The CDR3 has 14 amino acids. The germline V gene has CDR1 SQVTM and CDR2 ANQGSEA.

For the CDR3, the DNA is TGTGCCAGAAGCTTAGGACCTTGCGGGGGAGAGCAGTACTTC. Protein: CARSLGPCGGEQYF. The chain carries TRBV5-3 and TRBJ2-7; 7 bases map to TRBD2. TRBV5-3 has ORF status, its function being uncertain. The CDR3 is made up of 14 amino acids. With V trimmed by 2 bases and J by 7 bases, 9 bases remained unmatched.

The CDR3 sequence is CASNGYTGELFF. CDR3 coding DNA: TGTGCCAGCAACGGCTACACCGGGGAGCTGTTTTTT. The chain has TRBV2 and TRBJ2-2; no definite D call. The germline CDR1 and CDR2 sequences are SNHLY and FYNNEI. The CDR3 is made up of 12 amino acids. The V end was cut by 7 bases, the J end by 3 bases, with 6 bases between.

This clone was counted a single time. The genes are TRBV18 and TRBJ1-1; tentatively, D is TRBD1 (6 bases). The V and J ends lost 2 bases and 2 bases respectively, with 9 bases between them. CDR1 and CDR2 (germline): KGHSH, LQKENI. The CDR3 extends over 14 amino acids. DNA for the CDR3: TGTGCCAGCTCACCAGAACAGGGCAACACTGAAGCTTTCTTT. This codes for CASSPEQGNTEAFF.

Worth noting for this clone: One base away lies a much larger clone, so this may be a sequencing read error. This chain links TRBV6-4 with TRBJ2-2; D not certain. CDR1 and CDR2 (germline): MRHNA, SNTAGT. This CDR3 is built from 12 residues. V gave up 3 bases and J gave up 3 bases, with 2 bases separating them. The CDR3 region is CASSEDTGELFF. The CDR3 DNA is TGTGCCAGCAGTGAGGACACCGGGGAGCTGTTTTTT.

CDR3 bases: TGTGCCAGCAGCTTATTGAGTTCGGGGGGTGGCTACACCTTC. Translation: CASSLLSSGGGYTF. The chain links TRBV7-8 to TRBJ1-2, with D possibly TRBD1 on 5 matching bases. V lost 2 bases and J 7 bases, leaving 14 bases between the germline ends. This CDR3 spans 14 amino acids. Germline loops: CDR1 SGHVS, CDR2 FQNEAQ.